This T cell receptor beta chain was recovered during a study of blood T cell repertoires in COVID-19. Study context: PBMCs, B-cell-depleted T cells, or T cells provided the cDNA or gDNA that made up the material.

Data came from immunoSEQ multiplex PCR; TCRdb stores just in-frame clones and leaves some out. The sample has roughly 66,000 clones; around 82% are singletons. This CDR3 region has 15 residues. The ends were cut back, 3 bases at V and 8 bases at J, with 19 bases in the middle. Germline CDR1 is SGHTA and CDR2 is FQGNSA. This clonotype was sampled from a man in his 60s with acute or convalescent COVID-19. V and J are TRBV7-2 and TRBJ1-2; tentatively, D is TRBD1 (5 bases). The specimen was peripheral blood. Written as DNA, the CDR3 is TGTGCCAGCAGCTTTTCCGGGACGGGGAGGGACGGCTACACCTTC. It encodes CASSFSGTGRDGYTF.